Described below is a single T cell receptor (beta chain) sequence and its context. The record originates from a study of shared clonotypes between healthy human individuals. The table came from immunoSEQ multiplex PCR; TCRdb's copy has only in-frame clones and leaves some out. The table has some 2,500,000 clones, approximately 90% seen once. Sequences were obtained from naive CD4+ T cells from PBMCs. Subset denoted: CD45RA+ positively selected. This clonotype was obtained from a man younger than 35 in good health. Some clones in this sample may be carry-over from other donors' samples.

DNA for the CDR3: TGTGCCAGCAGTTTTGACCCTCAAAACAATGAGCAGTTCTTC. It codes for CASSFDPQNNEQFF. The V and J genes are TRBV27 and TRBJ2-1; D remains ambiguous. Germline lookup yields CDR1 MNHEY and CDR2 SMNVEV (reference sequence). V shed 3 bases and J shed 5 bases, with 11 bases lying between them. This CDR3 spans 14 amino acids.